This T cell receptor (beta chain) was retrieved from a study of spatial heterogeneity in lung cancer. About the study: Taken at a median of approximately two years after resection, follow-up PBMC samples underwent sequencing when available. More beta-chain than alpha-chain sequences were consistently detected. Study outcomes and limitations: Whereas they appeared in blood less at follow-up, ubiquitous expanded tumor TCRs appeared there more at resection.

A unique molecular identifier was attached to every TCR cDNA molecule. TCRdb re-analysed the 5' RACE reads in MiXCR, keeping a single row per CDR3 protein. The table shows roughly 120,000 distinct CDR3 sequences, with about 12% occurring only once. The table lists this clonotype with many counts. Its antigen is unidentified. The sample's time point: blood at routine non-recurrence follow-up after resection. No cells were sorted before sequencing. The whole RNA sequenced was extracted from tumor, nontumor lung or frozen PBMC. V lost 0 bases to trimming and J lost 7 bases, with 9 bases between them. CDR1 DFQATT and CDR2 SNEGSKA come from the germline V gene (reference sequence). The CDR3 consists of 12 residues.

This chain uses TRBV20-1 with TRBJ1-1; possible D gene TRBD1, 5 bases. This clonotype originated in a male donor with early-stage non-small cell lung cancer. Sequenced here: PBMCs, sampled at follow-up. The CDR3: CSAREGRGEAFF. For the CDR3, the DNA is TGCAGTGCTAGAGAGGGGAGGGGTGAAGCTTTCTTT.